One T cell receptor beta chain is described in this entry. The antigen is undetermined. TCRdb re-called the 5' RACE reads and gives one entry per CDR3 protein, without DNA. This table holds some 170,000 distinct CDR3 sequences. Germline loops: CDR1 MNHNS, CDR2 SASEGT. The CDR3 extends over 15 amino acids. These data originate in a study of monozygotic twins with inflammatory bowel disease. Study outcomes and limitations: Especially with disease activity, IBD patients shared fewer clonotypes with others than healthy twins did. Repertoire similarity did not differ between concordant and discordant twins, perhaps due to limited power.

V and J are TRBV6-1 and TRBJ1-2; TCRdb's D gene call, TRBD1, goes unchecked for lack of DNA. Input material: blood. The sequence was collected from a human donor with ulcerative colitis or Crohn's disease, or a healthy co-twin of an affected twin (not recorded which). CDR3: CASSAVGTTNYGYTF.